This T cell receptor beta chain comes out of a study of blood T cell repertoires in COVID-19. Study-wide context: Samples representing acute and convalescent COVID-19 were sourced from the United States, Italy and Spain. PBMCs, B-cell-depleted T cells, or T cells provided the cDNA or gDNA that made up the material.

Using immunoSEQ multiplex PCR, the repertoire was profiled, and TCRdb retains in-frame clones only, with some absent. This table has roughly 270,000 clones, 88% appearing once. This clone occurred once. CDR1 and CDR2 from the germline V gene are LGHNA and YNFKEQ. The CDR3 is made up of 15 amino acids. V lost 0 bases to trimming and J lost 2 bases, with 11 bases between them. Sample: peripheral blood. The receptor was derived from a man aged 18 to 29 with active or convalescent COVID-19. The chain uses TRBV4-2 and TRBJ2-7; the D gene is possibly TRBD2 (5 bases). This chain's CDR3 is CASSQERGSAYEQYF. CDR3 DNA: TGTGCCAGCAGCCAAGAGAGAGGGTCGGCCTACGAGCAGTACTTC.